The text below deals with one TCR beta chain. These data belong to a study of blood T cell repertoires in COVID-19. Study as a whole: The United States, Italy and Spain provided the acute and convalescent COVID-19 samples. PBMCs, B-cell-depleted T cells, or T cells were the source of the cDNA or gDNA that made up the material.

V dropped 0 bases and J dropped 5 bases, with 13 bases sitting between them. The CDR3 sequence is 15 residues long. Germline values: CDR1 SGHDN, CDR2 FVKESK. Original handling: Amplifying reference gene primers gave estimates of nucleated cell counts. Using immunoSEQ multiplex PCR, the repertoire was profiled, and TCRdb retains in-frame clones only, with some absent. The V and J calls and the clone size are those of that table, but D and trimming were determined from the DNA. Altogether approximately 120,000 clones are present, roughly 88% being singletons, with the ten largest covering approximately 8%.

The sample was peripheral blood. The sequence was collected from a man aged 45-65 years with acute or convalescent COVID-19. The genes are TRBV14 and TRBJ2-5; tentative D call: TRBD1 (6 bases). CDR3 region: CASSQDFTGRETQYF. The CDR3 nucleotides read TGTGCCAGCAGCCAAGATTTCACAGGGCGGGAGACCCAGTACTTC. The entire variable domain, with the rest obtained from reference TRBV14 and TRBJ2-5, is as follows: EAGVTQFPSHSVIEKGQTVTLRCDPISGHDNLYWYRRVMGKEIKFLLHFVKESKQDESGMPNNRFLAERTGGTYSTLKVQPAELEDSGVYFCASSQDFTGRETQYFGPGTRLLVL.